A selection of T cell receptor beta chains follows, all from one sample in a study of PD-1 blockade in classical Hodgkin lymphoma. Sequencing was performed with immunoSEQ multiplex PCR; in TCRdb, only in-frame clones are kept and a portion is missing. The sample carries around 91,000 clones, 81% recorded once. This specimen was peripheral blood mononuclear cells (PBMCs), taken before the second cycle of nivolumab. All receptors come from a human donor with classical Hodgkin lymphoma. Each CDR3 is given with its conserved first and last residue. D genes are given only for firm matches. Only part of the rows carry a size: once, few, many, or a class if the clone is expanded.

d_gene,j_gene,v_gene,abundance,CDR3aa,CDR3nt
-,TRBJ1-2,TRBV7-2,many,CASSLVQTAYGYTF,TGTGCCAGCAGCTTAGTACAGACTGCCTATGGCTACACCTTC
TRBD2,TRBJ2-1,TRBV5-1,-,CASRSTSLYNEQFF,TGCGCCAGCAGATCGACTAGCCTCTACAATGAGCAGTTCTTC
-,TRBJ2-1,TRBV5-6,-,CASSLIGRINEQFF,TGTGCCAGCAGCTTGATAGGGCGAATCAATGAGCAGTTCTTC
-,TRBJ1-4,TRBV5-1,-,CASSQGDSNEKLFF,TGCGCCAGCAGCCAGGGTGACAGTAATGAAAAACTGTTTTTT
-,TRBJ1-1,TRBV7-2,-,CASSLYKGTEAFF,TGTGCCAGCAGCTTATACAAGGGCACTGAAGCTTTCTTT
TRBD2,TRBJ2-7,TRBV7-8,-,CASSLGLADEQYF,TGTGCCAGCAGCTTAGGACTAGCGGACGAGCAGTACTTC
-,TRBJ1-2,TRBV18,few,CASSPPASSPRYGYTF,TGTGCCAGCTCACCTCCGGCAAGCTCCCCTCGCTATGGCTACACCTTC
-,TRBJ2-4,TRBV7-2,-,CASSPPRVAAKNIQYF,TGTGCCAGCAGCCCCCCTAGGGTCGCGGCCAAAAACATTCAGTACTTC
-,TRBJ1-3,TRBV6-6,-,CASSYSRGSGNTIYF,TGTGCCAGCAGTTACAGCAGGGGCTCTGGAAACACCATATATTTT
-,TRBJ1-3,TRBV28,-,CASSFSGSGNTIYF,TGTGCCAGCAGTTTTTCAGGGTCTGGAAACACCATATATTTT
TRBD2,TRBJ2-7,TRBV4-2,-,CASSQVPAGEYEQYF,TGTGCCAGCAGCCAAGTCCCAGCGGGAGAGTACGAGCAGTACTTC
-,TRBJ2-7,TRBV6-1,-,CASSEGHHYEQYF,TGTGCCAGCAGTGAAGGACACCACTACGAGCAGTACTTC
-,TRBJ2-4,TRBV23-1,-,CASIKRQAKNIQYF,TGCGCCAGCATTAAACGACAGGCCAAAAACATTCAGTACTTC
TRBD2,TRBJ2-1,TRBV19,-,CASSELAGFGEQFF,TGTGCCAGTTCGGAACTAGCGGGATTCGGTGAGCAGTTCTTC
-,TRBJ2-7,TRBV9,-,CASSGLLGTENYEQYF,TGTGCCAGCAGCGGACTTTTAGGGACGGAGAACTACGAGCAGTACTTC
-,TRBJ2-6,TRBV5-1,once,CASTLDTSGANVLTF,TGCGCCAGCACCCTGGACACCTCTGGGGCCAACGTCCTGACTTTC
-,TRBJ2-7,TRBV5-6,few,CASSLVGRTYEQYF,TGTGCCAGCAGCTTGGTTGGCAGGACCTACGAGCAGTACTTC
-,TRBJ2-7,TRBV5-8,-,CASSLYWGSYEQYF,TGTGCCAGCAGCTTATATTGGGGCTCCTACGAGCAGTACTTC
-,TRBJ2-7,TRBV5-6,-,CASRRETATYEQYF,TGTGCCAGCAGGCGAGAGACAGCGACCTACGAGCAGTACTTC
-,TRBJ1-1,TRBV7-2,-,CASSPMMNTEAFF,TGTGCCAGCAGCCCAATGATGAACACTGAAGCTTTCTTT
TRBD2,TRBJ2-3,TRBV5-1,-,CASSLMLAGGADTQYF,TGCGCCAGCAGCTTGATGCTGGCGGGAGGTGCAGATACGCAGTATTTT
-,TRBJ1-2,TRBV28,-,CASSLPASLYGYTF,TGTGCCAGCAGTTTACCGGCCTCGCTGTATGGCTACACCTTC
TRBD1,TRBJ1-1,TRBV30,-,CAWSGTGETEAFF,TGTGCCTGGAGTGGAACAGGGGAGACTGAAGCTTTCTTT
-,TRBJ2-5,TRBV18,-,CASSPRGGEETQYF,TGTGCCAGCTCACCCCGAGGGGGGGAAGAGACCCAGTACTTC
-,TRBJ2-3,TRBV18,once,CASSQVDTQYF,TGTGCCAGCTCGCAGGTGGATACGCAGTATTTT
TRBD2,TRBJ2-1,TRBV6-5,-,CASSLLAGGGNEQFF,TGTGCCAGCAGTTTATTAGCGGGAGGAGGCAATGAGCAGTTCTTC
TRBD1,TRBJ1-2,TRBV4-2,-,CASSQAPGQGAFNYGYTF,TGTGCCAGCAGCCAGGCTCCGGGACAGGGGGCTTTTAACTATGGCTACACCTTC
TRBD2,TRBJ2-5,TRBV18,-,CASSGAGLGQETQYF,TGTGCCAGCTCAGGTGCGGGACTAGGGCAAGAGACCCAGTACTTC
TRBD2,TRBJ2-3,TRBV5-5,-,CASSLGGGRVADTQYF,TGTGCCAGCAGCTTGGGAGGCGGGAGGGTTGCAGATACGCAGTATTTT
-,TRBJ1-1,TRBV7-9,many,CASSLGQTLSNTEAFF,TGTGCCAGCAGCTTAGGACAGACGTTGTCCAACACTGAAGCTTTCTTT
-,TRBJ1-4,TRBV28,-,CASTSAGNEKLFF,TGTGCCAGCACGTCCGCGGGAAATGAAAAACTGTTTTTT
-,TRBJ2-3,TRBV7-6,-,CASSSNYGDTQYF,TGTGCCAGCAGCTCAAACTACGGAGATACGCAGTATTTT
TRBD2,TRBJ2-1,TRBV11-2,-,CASSLVGSSGNLVNEQFF,TGTGCCAGCAGCTTAGTTGGTTCTAGCGGGAATTTGGTCAATGAGCAGTTCTTC
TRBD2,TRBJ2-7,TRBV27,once,CASSFAGVLYEQYF,TGTGCCAGCAGTTTTGCGGGAGTTCTCTACGAGCAGTACTTC
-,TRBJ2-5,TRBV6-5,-,CASSHTETQYF,TGTGCCAGCAGTCATACGGAGACCCAGTACTTC
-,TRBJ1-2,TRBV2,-,CASSEVKGGYTF,TGTGCCAGCAGTGAAGTTAAGGGTGGCTACACCTTC
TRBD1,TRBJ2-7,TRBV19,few,CASSKGQGVYEQYF,TGTGCCAGTAGTAAGGGACAGGGGGTCTACGAGCAGTACTTC
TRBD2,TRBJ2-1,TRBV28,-,CASSFGTSGSHEQFF,TGTGCCAGCAGTTTCGGTACTAGCGGGAGCCATGAGCAGTTCTTC
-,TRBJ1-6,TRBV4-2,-,CASSQEGNSPLHF,TGTGCCAGCAGCCAAGAAGGCAATTCACCCCTCCACTTT
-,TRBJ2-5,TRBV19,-,CASRGRTQETQYF,TGTGCCAGTAGGGGGCGGACCCAAGAGACCCAGTACTTC
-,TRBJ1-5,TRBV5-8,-,CASSLFLGPNSNQPQHF,TGTGCCAGCAGCTTGTTTTTGGGGCCCAATTCGAATCAGCCCCAGCATTTT
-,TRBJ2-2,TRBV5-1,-,CASSFYPNTGELFF,TGCGCCAGCAGCTTCTACCCGAACACCGGGGAGCTGTTTTTT
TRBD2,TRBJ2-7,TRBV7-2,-,CASRGREGKQYF,TGTGCCAGCAGAGGACGGGAGGGCAAGCAGTACTTC
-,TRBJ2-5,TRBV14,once,CASSQFLVETQYF,TGTGCCAGCAGCCAGTTTTTGGTAGAGACCCAGTACTTC
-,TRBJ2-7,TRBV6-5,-,CASTGKGEQYF,TGTGCCAGCACAGGGAAGGGCGAGCAGTACTTC
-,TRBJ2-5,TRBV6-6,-,CATRQPGAETQYF,TGTGCCACCAGACAGCCAGGAGCGGAGACCCAGTACTTC
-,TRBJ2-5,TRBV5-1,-,CASSLSGIEETQYF,TGCGCCAGCAGCTTGTCCGGGATTGAAGAGACCCAGTACTTC
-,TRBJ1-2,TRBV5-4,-,CASEVPGGAGYTF,TGTGCCAGCGAGGTTCCAGGCGGCGCGGGCTACACCTTC
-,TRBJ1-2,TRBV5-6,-,CASSPTGGRDGYTF,TGTGCCAGCAGCCCGACGGGGGGGCGGGATGGCTACACCTTC
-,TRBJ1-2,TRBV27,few,CASRPIRQSPYGYTF,TGTGCCAGCAGACCTATTCGACAGTCCCCCTATGGCTACACCTTC
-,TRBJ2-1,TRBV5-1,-,CASSLSSRFNEQFF,TGCGCCAGCAGCTTGTCGTCCAGGTTCAATGAGCAGTTCTTC
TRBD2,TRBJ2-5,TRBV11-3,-,CASSPGAGEGEETQYF,TGTGCCAGCAGCCCGGGAGCGGGAGAGGGGGAAGAGACCCAGTACTTC
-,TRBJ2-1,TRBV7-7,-,CASSRGLYNEQFF,TGTGCCAGCAGCCGGGGGCTGTACAATGAGCAGTTCTTC
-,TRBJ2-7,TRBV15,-,CATSRDGRSYEQYF,TGTGCCACCAGCAGGGACGGTCGCTCCTACGAGCAGTACTTC
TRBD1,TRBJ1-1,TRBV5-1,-,CASSPQGTEAFF,TGCGCCAGCAGTCCACAGGGGACTGAAGCTTTCTTT